This T cell receptor beta chain comes out of a study of cytomegalovirus exposure and HLA in healthy donors. The wider study: Previous work identified roughly 120 million unique TCR beta sequences from roughly 170 million T cells. Whole-study results and caveats: The majority of TCR sequences were rare, yet some public TCRs appeared in many donors. Reportedly, cytomegalovirus status was diagnosed with high sensitivity and specificity.

The PCR made use of 60 Vbeta and 13 Jbeta primers. Sequenced by immunoSEQ multiplex PCR; TCRdb stores in-frame clones only, minus some. Here the sample spans about 200,000 clones, around 80% being singletons. This clone was counted only a few times. The target antigen is unknown. This sequence originates from a man aged 35 to 55 in good health and CMV-seropositive. Sequencing was carried out using PBMCs.

In DNA, the CDR3 is TGTGCCAACTACAGGGTGGCGTCCTACGAGCAGTACTTC. The encoded protein is CANYRVASYEQYF. V is TRBV6-7 and J is TRBJ2-7; perhaps TRBD1 as D (6 bases). TRBV6-7 belongs to the ORF category, with a function that is uncertain. The V end was cut by 10 bases, the J end by 1 base, with 14 bases between. CDR3 length equals 13 residues.